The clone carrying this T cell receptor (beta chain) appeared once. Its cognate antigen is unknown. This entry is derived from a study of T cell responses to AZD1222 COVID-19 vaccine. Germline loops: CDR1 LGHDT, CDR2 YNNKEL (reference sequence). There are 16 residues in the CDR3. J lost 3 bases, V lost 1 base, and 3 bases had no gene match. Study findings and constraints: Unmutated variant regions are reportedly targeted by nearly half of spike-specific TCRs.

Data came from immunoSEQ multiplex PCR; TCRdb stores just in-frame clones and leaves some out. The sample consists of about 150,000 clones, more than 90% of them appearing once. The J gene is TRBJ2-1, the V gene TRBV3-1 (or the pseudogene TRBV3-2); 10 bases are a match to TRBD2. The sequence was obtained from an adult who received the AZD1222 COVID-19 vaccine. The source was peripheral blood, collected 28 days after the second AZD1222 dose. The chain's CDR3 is CASSQGGLADYNEQFF. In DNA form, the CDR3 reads TGTGCCAGCAGCCAAGGAGGACTAGCGGACTACAATGAGCAGTTCTTC.